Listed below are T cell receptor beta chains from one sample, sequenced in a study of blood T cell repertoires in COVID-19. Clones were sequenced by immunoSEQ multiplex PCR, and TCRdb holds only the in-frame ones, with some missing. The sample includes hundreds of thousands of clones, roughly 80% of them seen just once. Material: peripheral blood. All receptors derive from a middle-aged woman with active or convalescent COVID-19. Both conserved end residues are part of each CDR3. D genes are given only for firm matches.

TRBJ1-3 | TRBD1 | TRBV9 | CASSVVGQGKNTIYF
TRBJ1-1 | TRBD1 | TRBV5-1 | CASSTNRGQGNTEAFF
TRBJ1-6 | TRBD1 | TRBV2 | CASTSGGYSPLHF
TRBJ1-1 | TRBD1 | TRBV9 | CASSVGDSEAFF
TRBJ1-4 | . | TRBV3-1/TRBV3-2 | CASSQDPGSGPNEKLFF
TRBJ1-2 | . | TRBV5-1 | CASSLSQGHSTGYTF
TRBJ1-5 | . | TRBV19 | CASRHPTNRESQPQHF
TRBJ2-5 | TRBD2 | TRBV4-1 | CASSQDAGTSGEGETQYF
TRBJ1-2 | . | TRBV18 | CASSPPTDYGYTF
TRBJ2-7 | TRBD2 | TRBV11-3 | CASSLGPGGRYEQYF
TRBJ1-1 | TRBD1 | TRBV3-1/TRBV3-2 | CASSQMTGETEAFF
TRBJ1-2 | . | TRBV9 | CASSAHEAPSYGYTF
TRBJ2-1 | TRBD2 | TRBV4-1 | CASSQDAAGGLNEQFF
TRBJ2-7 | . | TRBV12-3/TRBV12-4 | CASSDQDYEQYF
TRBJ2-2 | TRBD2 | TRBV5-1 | CASSLSRTSGDAGELFF
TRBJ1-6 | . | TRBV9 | CASSVAPNNSPLHF
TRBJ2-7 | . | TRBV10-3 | CAISVDREGEQYF
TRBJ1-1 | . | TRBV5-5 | CASRTDSLAEAFF
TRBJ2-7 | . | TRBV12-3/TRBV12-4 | CASSFFSVIEQYF
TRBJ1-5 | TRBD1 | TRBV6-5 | CASSIGQGSHF
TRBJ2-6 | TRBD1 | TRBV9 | CASSVPAPGTGSSGANVLTF
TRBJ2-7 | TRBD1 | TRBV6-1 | CASSELGQGSYEQYF
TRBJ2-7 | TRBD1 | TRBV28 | CASRETGMGEQYF
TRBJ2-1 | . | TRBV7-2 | CASSLPGQLLQFF
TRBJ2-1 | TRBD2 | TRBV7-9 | CASSWGTSGDEQFF
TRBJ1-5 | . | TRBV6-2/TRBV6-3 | CASSTGTYSNQPQHF
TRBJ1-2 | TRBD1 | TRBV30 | CAWSSRGQGARGYGYTF
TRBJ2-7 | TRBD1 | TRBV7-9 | CASTLEPGQGAREQYF
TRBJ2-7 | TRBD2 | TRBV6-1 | CASSETSGSFEQYF
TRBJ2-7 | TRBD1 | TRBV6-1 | CASSELGRGLTVQYF
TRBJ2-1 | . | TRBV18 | CASSLRARGRGNEQFF
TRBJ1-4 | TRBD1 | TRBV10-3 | CAIQRQGPNEKLFF
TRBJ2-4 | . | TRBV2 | CASRKQGARGNIQYF
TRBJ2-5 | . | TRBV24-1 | CATSVKTGDETQYF
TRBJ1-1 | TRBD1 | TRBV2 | CASTDSGTVPMNTEAFF
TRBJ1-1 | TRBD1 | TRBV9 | CASSRGRRETEAFF
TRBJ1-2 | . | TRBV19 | CASSARGSGRYTF
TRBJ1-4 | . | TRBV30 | CAWSVGTYRATNEKLFF
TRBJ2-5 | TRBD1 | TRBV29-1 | CSGGGSQRTQYF
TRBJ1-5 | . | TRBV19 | CASSIQTGQPQHF
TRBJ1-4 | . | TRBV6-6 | CASSDTGLANEKLFF
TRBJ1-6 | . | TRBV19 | CASSVSNSPLHF
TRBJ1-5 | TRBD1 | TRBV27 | CASSLGRGINQPQHF
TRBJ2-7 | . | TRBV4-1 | CASLSYRSGEQYF
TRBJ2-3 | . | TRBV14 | CASSQDLADTQYF
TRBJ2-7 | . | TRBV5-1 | CASSSAGSYEQYF
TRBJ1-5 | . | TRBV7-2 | CASSLREGNQPQHF
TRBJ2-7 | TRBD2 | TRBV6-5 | CASSYSAGASEQYF
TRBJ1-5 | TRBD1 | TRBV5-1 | CASSLEGASNQPQHF
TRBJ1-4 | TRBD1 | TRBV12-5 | CASGSGGSTNEKLFF
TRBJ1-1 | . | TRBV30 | CAWGRLNTEAFF
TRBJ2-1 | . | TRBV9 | CASSVTLGNEQFF
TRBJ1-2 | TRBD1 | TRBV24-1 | CASLKPGQEPSNYGYTF
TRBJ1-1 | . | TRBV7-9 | CASSLISGGHSEAFF
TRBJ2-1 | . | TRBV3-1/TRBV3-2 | CASTLGGGLSYNEQFF